These T cell receptor beta chains were read from a single sample in a study of STAT5B mutations in CD4+ large granular lymphocyte leukemia. Some clones are missing from TCRdb's copy, which holds only in-frame ones; the method was immunoSEQ multiplex PCR. The sample shows 25,000 to 35,000 clones, around 74% of them seen only once. What was sequenced was CD4+ T cells from blood buffy coats. Receptors originate from a human donor in good health. Both conserved end residues are trimmed from each CDR3. Fields, in order: V gene, CDR3 protein.

TRBV19 | ATQLTGTVWQPQH
TRBV7-2 | ASSWDSGGDTQY
TRBV29-1 | SVDRGNEQF
TRBV19 | ASRIAGGNTGELF
TRBV7-8 | ASSRDSQETQY
TRBV4-3 | ASSQDLLQTNSPLH
TRBV5-8 | ASSLYEQY
TRBV4-1 | ASSQVGQPQH
TRBV10-2 | ASSATSGSYEQY
TRBV7-2 | ASSFGTGRNEQY
TRBV5-4 | ASSQQGTVQETQY
TRBV19 | ASNPVASGAYNEQF
TRBV7-3 | ASSSRGSGSPGANVLT
TRBV29-1 | SVVSGEKLF
TRBV19 | ASSVQGTNYGYT
TRBV2 | ASTQQGVGGYT
TRBV12-5 | ASAPINPGQPQH
TRBV18 | ASSPGTDGYGYT
TRBV2 | ASSDSAEKYGYT
TRBV2 | ASSLRQGPTNYGYT
TRBV19 | ASTRGQGDYGYT
TRBV28 | ASSPGGGRANYGYT
TRBV19 | ASSISGGQGAAANEKLF
TRBV5-1 | ASSLGQGKMNTEAF
TRBV30 | AWRRTGNMNTEAF
TRBV28 | ASGRASTDTQY
TRBV10-3 | AISGLNSPLH
TRBV28 | AIRRDSMNTEAF
TRBV7-2 | ASSLFNPGQGATDTQY
TRBV2 | ASTGGETNYGYT
TRBV19 | ASRTGTGSYTEAF
TRBV4-1 | ASSQLPGTGGEKLF
TRBV27 | ASKRLAGTGRAYEQY
TRBV9 | ASSVDLGQGGDTIY
TRBV7-9 | ASSLVGTHRLHGYT
TRBV5-1 | ASSSDRGDTGELF
TRBV11-3 | ASSLGGLALTDTQY
TRBV5-4 | ASSLDGQPGRGYT
TRBV19 | ASSIKGGVWQPQH
TRBV2 | ASSAGLRGQKNTEAF
TRBV2 | ASSEGRGPYYGYT
TRBV2 | ASKTSGRDNEQF
TRBV28 | ASSGQGESEKLF
TRBV2 | ASSYRRDSYNEQF
TRBV11-3 | ASSLPGIKGYNEQF
TRBV6-4 | ASSDGTARANVLT
TRBV18 | ASSPGGAQETQY
TRBV28 | ASSLRGTIAEAF